Listed below are T cell receptor beta chains from one sample, sequenced in a study of blood T cells in healthy people across ages. TCRdb re-called the 5' RACE reads with MiXCR, one entry per CDR3 protein. The data hold about a million distinct CDR3 sequences, with 35% to 45% observed a single time. Sequencing input: blood. The origin of the receptors is a man aged 18 to 29 in good health. Each CDR3 is given with its conserved first and last residue. D genes are given only for firm matches. Clone size appears in some rows only: once, few, many, or a class for an expanded clone.

d_call: -; clone_size: few; j_call: TRBJ1-5; v_call: TRBV7-2; cdr3_nt: TGTGCCAGCAGCTTACTCCCAGGGGCTCAGCCCCAGCATTTT; cdr3_aa: CASSLLPGAQPQHF
d_call: TRBD2; clone_size: -; j_call: TRBJ2-3; v_call: TRBV10-2; cdr3_nt: TGCGCCAGCAGTGAAGGTCGGGCTAGCGGAGTCACAGATACGCAGTATTTT; cdr3_aa: CASSEGRASGVTDTQYF
d_call: TRBD2; clone_size: few; j_call: TRBJ2-5; v_call: TRBV12-3/TRBV12-4; cdr3_nt: TGCGCCAGCAGCTCCCGGACTAGCCAAGAGACCCAGTACTTC; cdr3_aa: CASSSRTSQETQYF
d_call: TRBD2; clone_size: -; j_call: TRBJ2-3; v_call: TRBV6-1; cdr3_nt: TGTGCCAGCAGTGGGGAGGGTGTGGGTAACACAGATACGCAGTATTTT; cdr3_aa: CASSGEGVGNTDTQYF
d_call: -; clone_size: few; j_call: TRBJ1-1; v_call: TRBV5-1; cdr3_nt: TGCGCCAGCAGCTTGGTCTCCCGGGACACTGAAGCTTTCTTT; cdr3_aa: CASSLVSRDTEAFF
d_call: -; clone_size: -; j_call: TRBJ2-3; v_call: TRBV21-1; cdr3_nt: TGTGCCAGCAGCCCCCAGAAAACGTTGGGTCGGGGCCCAGATACGCAGTATTTT; cdr3_aa: CASSPQKTLGRGPDTQYF
d_call: -; clone_size: -; j_call: TRBJ2-5; v_call: TRBV4-3; cdr3_nt: TGCGCCAGCAGCCAAGGCCTCAGCGGAGCTCAAGAGACCCAGTACTTC; cdr3_aa: CASSQGLSGAQETQYF
d_call: -; clone_size: -; j_call: TRBJ2-7; v_call: TRBV3-1; cdr3_nt: TGTGCCAGCAGCCAAGAAACAGGGACCTACGAGCAGTACTTC; cdr3_aa: CASSQETGTYEQYF
d_call: -; clone_size: few; j_call: TRBJ2-1; v_call: TRBV6-2/TRBV6-3; cdr3_nt: TGTGCCAGCAGTTTACCAGCGGCCGACAATGAGCAGTTCTTC; cdr3_aa: CASSLPAADNEQFF
d_call: TRBD1; clone_size: -; j_call: TRBJ1-2; v_call: TRBV19; cdr3_nt: TGTGCCAGTAGTTCGTACGGGAGCAAAATTGGACAGGGCGTTGGCTACACCTTC; cdr3_aa: CASSSYGSKIGQGVGYTF
d_call: TRBD2; clone_size: -; j_call: TRBJ2-3; v_call: TRBV5-5; cdr3_nt: TGTGCCAGCAGCACCGGGACTAGCTTTGGGGATACGCAGTATTTT; cdr3_aa: CASSTGTSFGDTQYF
d_call: -; clone_size: few; j_call: TRBJ2-7; v_call: TRBV5-1; cdr3_nt: TGCGCCAGCAGCTTGGCTGGGACCTCTCTCGAGCAGTACTTC; cdr3_aa: CASSLAGTSLEQYF
d_call: -; clone_size: -; j_call: TRBJ2-1; v_call: TRBV20-1; cdr3_nt: TGCAGTGCTAGACTCTACTCCTACAATGAGCAGTTCTTC; cdr3_aa: CSARLYSYNEQFF
d_call: -; clone_size: few; j_call: TRBJ2-3; v_call: TRBV9; cdr3_nt: TGTGCCAGCAGCGTAGGGCAGGGGACTATGGATACGCAGTATTTT; cdr3_aa: CASSVGQGTMDTQYF
d_call: -; clone_size: -; j_call: TRBJ2-3; v_call: TRBV6-4; cdr3_nt: TGTGCCAGCAGTGACGATCATGGGGTCACAGATACGCAGTATTTT; cdr3_aa: CASSDDHGVTDTQYF
d_call: -; clone_size: -; j_call: TRBJ1-1; v_call: TRBV12-3/TRBV12-4; cdr3_nt: TGTGCCAGCAGGTTTGGGTCCCTCAACACTGAAGCTTTCTTT; cdr3_aa: CASRFGSLNTEAFF
d_call: TRBD2; clone_size: -; j_call: TRBJ2-7; v_call: TRBV5-6; cdr3_nt: TGTGCCAGCAGCGACGGGACTAGCGGGGGGGCCTCCTACGAGCAGTACTTC; cdr3_aa: CASSDGTSGGASYEQYF
d_call: TRBD2; clone_size: -; j_call: TRBJ2-6; v_call: TRBV20-1; cdr3_nt: TGCAGTGCACCGGGACTAGGGCATTTGTCTGGGGCCAACGTCCTGACTTTC; cdr3_aa: CSAPGLGHLSGANVLTF
d_call: TRBD2; clone_size: -; j_call: TRBJ2-1; v_call: TRBV4-3; cdr3_nt: TGCGCCAGCAGCCAAGATCTCCCGGGCGGGGGGGCCTACAATGAGCAGTTCTTC; cdr3_aa: CASSQDLPGGGAYNEQFF
d_call: -; clone_size: few; j_call: TRBJ1-2; v_call: TRBV20-1; cdr3_nt: TGCAGTGCTAGAGATCGAGGAGGGAGGGGAAGAAACTATGGCTACACCTTC; cdr3_aa: CSARDRGGRGRNYGYTF